The 2 T cell receptor beta chains given below trace back to one sample, sequenced in a study of T cells in Graves' hyperthyroidism and ophthalmopathy. The TCR beta CDR3 regions underwent amplification using RNA transcripts as the source. Primed by the HTBI set, a first-round RT-PCR was run on the TCR CDR3. One entry per CDR3 protein results from TCRdb running MiXCR on the multiplex PCR reads. Here the sample spans about 840,000 distinct CDR3 sequences, about 38% being singletons. The specimen was blood. These receptor sequences come from a man in his late teens or twenties with Graves' hyperthyroidism.

This clonotype has just a few counts. This chain connects TRBV9 to TRBJ2-6; D ambiguous. In germline, CDR1 is SGDLS, CDR2 YYNGEE. V lost 5 bases and J lost 0, with 18 bases in between. The CDR3 has 18 residues. The CDR3 DNA reads as TGTGCCAGCAGTACCTACGGAGCAGGTAGCTCTGGGGCCAACGTCCTGACTTTC. This gives the protein CASSTYGAGSSGANVLTF. Complete variable domain (other parts from reference TRBV9 and TRBJ2-6): DSGVTQTPKHLITATGQRVTLRCSPRSGDLSVYWYQQSLDQGLQFLIQYYNGEERAKGNILERFSAQQFPDLHSELNLSSLELGDSALYFCASSTYGAGSSGANVLTFGAGSRLTVL.

This clonotype was found many times. The chain links TRBV20-1 to TRBJ2-5; 8 bases align to TRBD2. V trimming: 5 bases; J trimming: 5 bases; junction bases outside the gene matches: 7. The CDR3 sequence is 13 residues long. CDR1 and CDR2 (germline): DFQATT, SNEGSKA (reference sequence). This CDR3 reads CSADSGDLETQYF. Here the CDR3 DNA reads TGCAGTGCTGATAGCGGGGACTTGGAGACCCAGTACTTC.